This T cell receptor (beta chain) derives from a study of cytomegalovirus exposure and HLA in healthy donors. About this clone itself: What it recognizes is unknown.

Germline assignment: CDR1 SGHRS and CDR2 YFSETQ. CDR3 size: 14 residues. The V end lost 1 base, the J end lost 4 bases, and 11 bases lay between the germline ends. Findings and limits, study-wide: Apart from CMV serostatus, no immune exposure information was available. High specificity and sensitivity for cytomegalovirus status were reported for the classifier. A missense DCLRE1C variant was associated with V- and J-gene trimming of TCR beta chains in a later analysis, and an independent cohort replicated the association.

The PCR used 60 Vbeta and 13 Jbeta primers. Method: immunoSEQ multiplex PCR; TCRdb's copy keeps in-frame clones and lacks some. Its table lists around 60,000 clones. The chain has TRBV5-1 and TRBJ1-1; possibly TRBD1 for D (6 bases). The sample consisted of PBMCs. The clonotype originates from a man aged 25 to 45 in good health and CMV-seropositive. CDR3 bases: TGCGCCAGCAGCTTGCAGGGGAGGGGCACTGAAGCTTTCTTT. Its translation: CASSLQGRGTEAFF.